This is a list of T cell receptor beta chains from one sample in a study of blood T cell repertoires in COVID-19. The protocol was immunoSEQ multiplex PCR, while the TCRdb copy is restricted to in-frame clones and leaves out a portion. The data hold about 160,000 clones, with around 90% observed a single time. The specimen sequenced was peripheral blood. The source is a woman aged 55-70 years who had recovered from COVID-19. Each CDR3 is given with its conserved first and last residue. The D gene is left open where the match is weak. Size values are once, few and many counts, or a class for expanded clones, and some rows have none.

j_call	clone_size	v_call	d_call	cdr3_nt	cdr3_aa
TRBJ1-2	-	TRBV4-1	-	TGCGCCAGCAGCCAAGCCAACTGGGGAGGTAACTATGGCTACACCTTC	CASSQANWGGNYGYTF
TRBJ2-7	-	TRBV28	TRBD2	TGTGCCAGCAGTCCCTGGGGTCGTGTAGGCGGGGGATCCTACGAGCAGTACTTC	CASSPWGRVGGGSYEQYF
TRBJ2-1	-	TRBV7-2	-	TGTGCCAGCAGCTTAGACAGGGGGGGATATGTTGAGCAGTTCTTC	CASSLDRGGYVEQFF
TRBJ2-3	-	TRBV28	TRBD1	TGTGCCAGCAGTTTATGGGGACAGGTCACAGATACGCAGTATTTT	CASSLWGQVTDTQYF
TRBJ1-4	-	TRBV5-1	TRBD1	TGCGCCAGCAGCTTGGCCGACAGGGGCCGAATTAATGAAAAACTGTTTTTT	CASSLADRGRINEKLFF
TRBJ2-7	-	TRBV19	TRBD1	TGTGCCAGTAGGGGGACAGGACGGGTCTACGAGCAGTACTTC	CASRGTGRVYEQYF
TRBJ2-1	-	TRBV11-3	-	TGTGCCAGCAGCCTCGGACAGTACAATGAGCAGTTCTTC	CASSLGQYNEQFF
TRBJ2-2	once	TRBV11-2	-	TGTGCCAGCAGCTATAGGGGGGGAGCGAACACCGGGGAGCTGTTTTTT	CASSYRGGANTGELFF
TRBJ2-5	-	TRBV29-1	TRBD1	TGCAGCGTTAACAGGGGGCGCGAAGAGACCCAGTACTTC	CSVNRGREETQYF
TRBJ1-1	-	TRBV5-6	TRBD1	TGTGCCAGCAGCTTTCTTAATTTCAACAGGGGCTCCGCTTTCTTT	CASSFLNFNRGSAFF
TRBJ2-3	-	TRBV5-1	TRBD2	TGCGCCAGCAGCTTGGGGACTAGCGGCACAGATACGCAGTATTTT	CASSLGTSGTDTQYF
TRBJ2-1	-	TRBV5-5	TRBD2	TGTGCCAGCGCGGGGGGCCGGGACAATGAGCAGTTCTTC	CASAGGRDNEQFF
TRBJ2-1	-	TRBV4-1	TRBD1	TGCGCCAGCAGCCAACGGGACAGAAGCTACAATGAGCAGTTCTTC	CASSQRDRSYNEQFF